Shown below are 31 T cell receptor beta chains from a single sample sequenced in a study of persistence of HIV-infected CD4 T cells. These TCRs' antigens remain unknown. Sequencing used immunoSEQ version 4 in survey mode. Sequencing was performed with immunoSEQ multiplex PCR; in TCRdb, only in-frame clones are kept and a portion is missing. Among roughly 64,000 clones listed, 65% to 80% were seen once. An overlapping HIV-1 Gag peptide pool stimulated these cells at approximately 0.91 ug/peptide/mL. Sorted nonresponding memory CD4+ T cells were CD40L-negative, CD69-negative, CD45RO-high. This material consisted of CD4+ T cells sorted from PBMCs after roughly 20-hour stimulation, taken from a patient who received antiretroviral therapy. These receptors were collected from an adult man with HIV who was CMV-seropositive.

This clone was seen just once. This specimen includes other DNA sequences encoding the same CDR3. V usage is TRBV27 and J usage is TRBJ2-1, with D unresolved. The CDR3 extends over 14 amino acids. The germline gives CDR1 MNHEY, CDR2 SMNVEV (reference sequence). Trimming stripped 0 bases from V and 6 bases from J, with 9 bases between. CDR3 nucleotide sequence: TGTGCCAGCAGTTTATCTCGAGTAGGCAATGAGCAGTTCTTC. Translated: CASSLSRVGNEQFF.

This rearrangement joins TRBV19 to TRBJ1-2; D might be TRBD1 (5 bases). Looked up from germline, CDR1 is LNHDA and CDR2 is SQIVND (reference sequence). V gave up 6 bases and J gave up 3 bases, with 11 bases separating them. This CDR3 region has 13 residues. Here the CDR3 reads CASSSGLYYGYTF. The CDR3 DNA reads as TGTGCCAGTAGCTCGGGACTCTACTATGGCTACACCTTC.

The chain joins TRBV30 to TRBJ1-6, with 8 bases lining up with TRBD1. The V gene end was trimmed by 0 bases and the J gene end by 8 bases; junction bases not matched to a gene: 3. CDR1 GTSNPN and CDR2 SVGIG come from the germline V gene (reference sequence). The CDR3 is made up of 14 amino acids. CDR3 region: CAWSVGQGDSPLHF. CDR3 nucleotides: TGTGCCTGGAGTGTAGGACAGGGAGATTCACCCCTCCACTTT.

The chain uses TRBV20-1 and TRBJ2-1; no clear D. CDR1 is DFQATT, CDR2 SNEGSKA, per germline (reference sequence). This CDR3 region has 18 residues. Trimming stripped 3 bases from V and 0 bases from J, with 21 bases between. This CDR3 is CSASSPLPTRSSYNEQFF. The CDR3 DNA reads TGCAGTGCTAGTAGCCCCCTCCCGACGAGGAGCTCCTACAATGAGCAGTTCTTC.

V usage is TRBV19 and J usage is TRBJ2-3; 9 bases are shared with TRBD1. With 7 bases clipped from V and 1 base from J, the junction kept 3 bases outside the gene matches. This CDR3 is built from 14 residues. In germline, CDR1 is LNHDA, CDR2 SQIVND (reference sequence). This CDR3 reads CASKDRGGTDTQYF. The CDR3, as DNA: TGTGCCAGTAAAGACAGGGGGGGCACAGATACGCAGTATTTT. Using reference TRBV19 and TRBJ2-3 for the parts outside the CDR3, the full variable domain is DGGITQSPKYLFRKEGQNVTLSCEQNLNHDAMYWYRQDPGQGLRLIYYSQIVNDFQKGDIAEGYSVSREKKESFPLTVTSAQKNPTAFYLCASKDRGGTDTQYFGPGTRLTVL.

The chain has TRBV28 and TRBJ2-3; D is unresolved. Per the germline V gene, CDR1 is MDHEN and CDR2 is SYDVKM. V lost 1 base and J 2 bases, leaving 1 base between the germline ends. The CDR3 runs to 12 residues. CDR3 nucleotides: TGTGCCAGCAGTTTATACACAGATACGCAGTATTTT. This encodes CASSLYTDTQYF.

The gene calls are TRBV6-5 and TRBJ2-2; 10 bases are shared with TRBD2. With V trimmed by 7 bases and J by 6 bases, 8 bases remained unmatched. In germline, CDR1 is MNHEY, CDR2 SVGAGI. The CDR3 sequence is 15 residues long. In nucleotides, the CDR3 is TGTGCCAGCACTCAGCGGGAGGGGTTGGCCGGGGAGCTGTTTTTT. Amino acid sequence: CASTQREGLAGELFF.

V is TRBV25-1 and J is TRBJ1-5; 9 nucleotides match TRBD1. CDR3 length equals 13 residues. CDR1 and CDR2 from the germline V gene are MGHDK and SYGVNS. Trimming took 6 bases from V and 4 from J; bases not matched to a gene: 1. CDR3 sequence: CASRGQGNQPQHF. The CDR3 DNA sequence: TGTGCCAGCAGGGGACAGGGAAATCAGCCCCAGCATTTT.

V gene TRBV25-1 combines with J gene TRBJ1-6; TRBD1 matches 9 bases. The J segment lost 10 bases and the V segment lost 7 bases, leaving 5 bases of the junction unmatched. Germline V gene data show CDR1 as MGHDK and CDR2 as SYGVNS. This CDR3 region has 13 residues. CDR3 sequence (DNA): TGTGCCAGCAAGGGACAGGGTAACTCACCCCTCCACTTT. As protein: CASKGQGNSPLHF. Filled out from reference TRBV25-1 and TRBJ1-6, the complete variable domain reads EADIYQTPRYLVIGTGKKITLECSQTMGHDKMYWYQQDPGMELHLIHYSYGVNSTEKGDLSSESTVSRIRTEHFPLTLESARPSHTSQYLCASKGQGNSPLHFGNGTRLTVT.

The chain couples TRBV28 to TRBJ1-1; 7 positions match TRBD1. The germline CDR1 and CDR2 sequences are MDHEN and SYDVKM. CDR3 length equals 15 residues. The V segment lost 1 base and the J segment 3 bases; nucleotides outside the gene matches: 5. The CDR3: CASSLLGQRYTEAFF. In nucleotides, the CDR3 is TGTGCCAGCAGTTTATTGGGACAGAGATACACTGAAGCTTTCTTT. Using reference TRBV28 and TRBJ1-1 for the parts outside the CDR3, the full variable domain is DVKVTQSSRYLVKRTGEKVFLECVQDMDHENMFWYRQDPGLGLRLIYFSYDVKMKEKGDIPEGYSVSREKKERFSLILESASTNQTSMYLCASSLLGQRYTEAFFGQGTRLTVV.

This clone showed up just a few times. This chain uses TRBV12-5 with TRBJ1-1; D unresolved. Germline V lookup: CDR1 LGHNT, CDR2 FRNRAP. The CDR3 length is 13 residues. Trimming removed 4 bases from V and 1 base from J, with 7 bases in between. This chain's CDR3 is CASGYDTNTEAFF. The DNA for the CDR3 is TGTGCTAGTGGTTACGACACGAACACTGAAGCTTTCTTT. Drawing the rest from reference TRBV12-5 and TRBJ1-1, the complete variable domain is DARVTQTPRHKVTEMGQEVTMRCQPILGHNTVFWYRQTMMQGLELLAYFRNRAPLDDSGMPKDRFSAEMPDATLATLKIQPSEPRDSAVYFCASGYDTNTEAFFGQGTRLTVV.

The chain uses TRBV6-5 and TRBJ1-6; no firm D call. V was trimmed by 7 bases and J by 5 bases, leaving 15 bases between them. The CDR3 contains 15 residues. In germline, CDR1 is MNHEY, CDR2 SVGAGI. The CDR3 sequence is CASNPNGLDNSPLHF. Written as DNA, the CDR3 is TGTGCCAGCAACCCCAACGGGCTCGATAATTCACCCCTCCACTTT.

This clone was seen a handful of times. The chain recombines TRBV6-6 with TRBJ2-2; possible D gene TRBD1, 5 bases. The CDR3 consists of 14 residues. V lost 5 bases, J lost 5 bases, and 12 bases lay in between. Germline V CDR1 and CDR2: MNHNY, SVGAGI (reference sequence). The CDR3 region is CASSLGQTTGELFF. Here the CDR3 DNA reads TGTGCCAGCAGTCTTGGACAAACTACCGGGGAGCTGTTTTTT.

In this sample, this clone turned up a few times. The gene calls are TRBV2 and TRBJ1-4; the match to TRBD1 covers 9 bases. The CDR3 has 15 residues. Trimming at V came to 6 bases and at J to 8 bases, leaving 10 bases not matched to a gene. Germline V gene lookup returns CDR1 SNHLY and CDR2 FYNNEI. The CDR3 DNA sequence: TGTGCCAGCAGGGGACAGGGCGGATCGGGGGAAAAACTGTTTTTT. Amino acid sequence: CASRGQGGSGEKLFF.

This clone has a single count. This chain links TRBV28 with TRBJ1-2; D is possibly TRBD1 (6 bases). Germline CDR1 reads MDHEN; CDR2 reads SYDVKM. There are 15 residues in the CDR3. V lost 4 bases to trimming and J lost 2 bases, with 14 bases between them. The CDR3 DNA reads as TGTGCCAGCAGTTCCTCAGGGGAAGGGAACTATGGCTACACCTTC. As protein: CASSSSGEGNYGYTF.

The J gene is TRBJ1-4, the V gene TRBV7-6; 7 nucleotides agree with TRBD1. V lost 0 bases to trimming and J lost 3 bases; unmatched junction nucleotides: 1. Germline V gene lookup returns CDR1 SGHVS and CDR2 FNYEAQ. This CDR3 is built from 15 residues. The CDR3 spells CASSLAGQPNEKLFF. The DNA of the CDR3 is TGTGCCAGCAGCTTAGCGGGACAGCCTAATGAAAAACTGTTTTTT.

This clone came up once. The chain carries TRBV28 and TRBJ1-4; TRBD1 is a possible D gene (6 bases). Trimming shortened V by 3 bases and J by 5 bases, and 13 bases separated the two germline ends. Germline CDR1 reads MDHEN; CDR2 reads SYDVKM. The CDR3 extends over 15 amino acids. CDR3 sequence (DNA): TGTGCCAGCAGTTTTGGAGGGAGGGGGAATGAAAAACTGTTTTTT. It encodes CASSFGGRGNEKLFF.

This clone was picked up a small number of times. The chain couples TRBV4-2 to TRBJ2-3; TRBD2 aligns across 9 bases. The germline CDR1 and CDR2 sequences are LGHNA and YNFKEQ. Trimming cost V 1 base and J 6 bases; bases outside gene matches: 14. The CDR3 runs to 18 residues. In nucleotides, the CDR3 is TGTGCCAGCAGCCAAGGGTTAGCGGGGGATATCGCGAGGGATACGCAGTATTTT. This codes for CASSQGLAGDIARDTQYF.

This chain joins TRBV28 and TRBJ1-4; TRBD1 agrees at 8 bases. The V segment lost 5 bases and the J segment 6 bases; nucleotides outside the gene matches: 2. In germline, CDR1 is MDHEN, CDR2 SYDVKM. The CDR3 extends over 13 amino acids. The CDR3 DNA follows: TGTGCCAGCAGTCCGGACAGGGATGAAAAACTGTTTTTT. This sequence encodes CASSPDRDEKLFF.

The genes are TRBV10-2 and TRBJ1-5, with D perhaps TRBD1 (5 bases). The V end was cut by 4 bases, the J end by 7 bases, with 14 bases between. This CDR3 contains 14 residues. Germline loops: CDR1 WSHSY, CDR2 SAAADI. CDR3 amino acids: CASSGGRGGQPQHF. The DNA for the CDR3 is TGCGCCAGCAGTGGGGGGAGGGGTGGCCAGCCCCAGCATTTT.

This chain uses TRBV5-1 with TRBJ1-6; D not resolved. V was clipped by 1 base and J by 7 bases, with 12 bases between them. Germline lookup yields CDR1 SGHRS and CDR2 YFSETQ. The CDR3 loop spans 15 amino acids. CDR3 in DNA: TGCGCCAGCAGCTTGCGTCAGATGGAGAATTCACCCCTCCACTTT. Its protein is CASSLRQMENSPLHF.

The chain links TRBV28 to TRBJ2-7; TRBD2 matches 7 bases. CDR3 length: 15 residues. Trimming removed 3 bases from V and 6 bases from J; junction bases left unmatched: 11. The germline V gene has CDR1 MDHEN and CDR2 SYDVKM. The CDR3 is CASSLLAAGGGEQYF. In DNA, the CDR3 is TGTGCCAGCAGTTTGCTAGCGGCCGGTGGAGGCGAGCAGTACTTC.

This clone was recorded a few times. The chain links TRBV9 to TRBJ1-1, with unresolved D. V was pared by 0 bases and J by 0 bases, with 6 bases between. The CDR3 extends over 14 amino acids. CDR1 is SGDLS and CDR2 is YYNGEE in the germline V gene. The CDR3 loop reads CASSVVRMNTEAFF. In DNA form, the CDR3 reads TGTGCCAGCAGCGTAGTGCGGATGAACACTGAAGCTTTCTTT.

The rearrangement links TRBV27 to TRBJ2-4, with D tentatively TRBD1 (6 bases). This CDR3 has 16 residues. From germline, CDR1 is MNHEY and CDR2 SMNVEV (reference sequence). Trimming stripped 5 bases from V and 0 bases from J, with 14 bases between. The CDR3 DNA is TGTGCCAGCAGTCCAGACAGGAATGGAGCCAAAAACATTCAGTACTTC. Protein sequence: CASSPDRNGAKNIQYF.

The rearrangement uses TRBV10-3 and TRBJ1-2, with D hard to call. The CDR3 has 14 residues. CDR1 is ENHRY, CDR2 SYGVKD, per germline. The germline V and J ends were trimmed by 0 bases and 3 bases, with 8 bases remaining between them. CDR3 residues: CAISESSRHYGYTF. The DNA of the CDR3 is TGTGCCATCAGTGAGTCGAGTCGTCACTATGGCTACACCTTC.

The chain joins TRBV2 to TRBJ2-7; TRBD1 might be the D (5 bases). Trimming removed 3 bases at V and 4 bases at J, with 10 bases between. This CDR3 region has 13 residues. The germline CDR1 and CDR2 sequences are SNHLY and FYNNEI. CDR3 DNA: TGTGCCAGCAGTGAGGGGCCTCGGTACGAGCAGTACTTC. As protein: CASSEGPRYEQYF.

This clone has a single count. V is TRBV18 and J is TRBJ1-3; D not resolved. CDR1 is KGHSH, CDR2 LQKENI, per germline. Trimming cost V 3 bases and J 0 bases, with 9 bases left between them. The CDR3 extends over 15 amino acids. CDR3 region: CASSPDPTSGNTIYF. The CDR3 coding sequence is TGTGCCAGCTCACCCGACCCGACCTCTGGAAACACCATATATTTT.

J is TRBJ1-6 and V is TRBV4-2; a weak D match, TRBD1 (5 bases). The ends were cut back, 1 base at V and 6 bases at J, with 10 bases in the middle. CDR1 and CDR2 (germline): LGHNA, YNFKEQ. The CDR3 runs to 15 residues. The CDR3 DNA reads TGTGCCAGCAGCCAAGGGGGGGAGGGTAATTCACCCCTCCACTTT. Translating it yields CASSQGGEGNSPLHF.

This sequence joins TRBV2 and TRBJ2-1; TRBD2 is a possible D gene (7 bases). Trimming removed 7 bases at V and 3 bases at J, with 19 bases between. Germline CDR1 SNHLY, CDR2 FYNNEI. The CDR3 loop spans 16 amino acids. The CDR3 bases are TGTGCCAGCACCCAAGGGGGGGGACCTGACTACAATGAGCAGTTCTTC. Its translation is CASTQGGGPDYNEQFF.

V and J are TRBV14 and TRBJ2-7; D possibly uses TRBD1 or TRBD2 (5 bases each). The germline V and J ends were trimmed by 3 bases and 5 bases, with 20 bases remaining between them. This CDR3 has 16 amino acids. The germline V gene encodes CDR1 SGHDN and CDR2 FVKESK. DNA of the CDR3: TGTGCCAGCAGCCATTACGGGACGCGAATGGACCACGAGCAGTACTTC. Residues: CASSHYGTRMDHEQYF.

This rearrangement joins TRBV3-1 (or the pseudogene TRBV3-2) to TRBJ2-7; D might be TRBD1 or TRBD2, each matching 7 bases. V dropped 1 base and J dropped 6 bases, with 16 bases sitting between them. Germline V CDR1 and CDR2: LGHDT, YNNKEL (reference sequence). This CDR3 region has 15 residues. CDR3: CASSQGMAGGGEQYF. CDR3 coding DNA: TGTGCCAGCAGCCAAGGGATGGCAGGGGGGGGCGAGCAGTACTTC.